These 14 T cell receptor beta chains were all obtained from the same sample, sequenced in a study of beta chain features in type 1 diabetes. The study, taken as a whole, reports: Type 1 diabetes patients had moderately but significantly shorter TCRB CDR3s in all four CD4+ subsets.

Isolated RNA was reverse transcribed in full, so expressed TCRB transcripts were sequenced. TCRdb's table, derived via immunoSEQ multiplex PCR, lists solely in-frame clones and lacks some. The data show about 240,000 clones, roughly 14% seen once. Their target antigens are unknown. The sample comprised naive CD4+ T cells from blood. These receptors all stem from a man aged 30-40 years with type 1 diabetes.

This clone has only a few counts. The chain's CDR3 is CAWSWAGTRAFF. The CDR3 region has the DNA TGTGCCTGGAGCTGGGCAGGGACTAGGGCTTTCTTT. V and J are TRBV30 and TRBJ1-1; TRBD1 might be the D (5 bases). Germline CDR1 reads GTSNPN; CDR2 reads SVGIG (reference sequence). This CDR3 is 12 amino acids long. Trimming pared 3 bases from V and 11 bases from J, leaving 16 bases between.

The rearrangement uses TRBV28 and TRBJ1-2, with 7 bases that match TRBD1. Germline trimming cut 5 bases from V and 5 bases from J; bases unmatched to any gene: 5. The CDR3 totals 13 residues. Looked up from germline, CDR1 is MDHEN and CDR2 is SYDVKM. The CDR3 spells CASSQPGGYGYTF. Written as DNA, the CDR3 is TGTGCCAGCAGTCAACCAGGGGGGTATGGCTACACCTTC.

This clone was counted only a few times. The rearrangement uses TRBV7-9 and TRBJ2-7, with TRBD1 matching 8 bases. The CDR3 consists of 14 residues. V lost 3 bases and J lost 2; bases outside the gene matches: 3. The germline V gene has CDR1 SEHNR and CDR2 FQNEAQ (reference sequence). The CDR3 region is CASSFWDRTYEQYF. The CDR3 DNA sequence: TGTGCCAGCAGCTTCTGGGACAGGACCTACGAGCAGTACTTC.

The gene calls are TRBV6-1 and TRBJ1-4; 8 positions agree with TRBD1. V lost 2 bases and J lost 3; bases outside the gene matches: 2. The CDR3 totals 15 residues. CDR1 and CDR2 from the germline V gene are MNHNS and SASEGT. CDR3 bases: TGTGCCAGCAGTGAAATGACAGGGGCTAATGAAAAACTGTTTTTT. Translated, it gives CASSEMTGANEKLFF.

The chain is built from TRBV5-1 and TRBJ2-2; maybe TRBD1 (6 bases). The CDR3 totals 16 residues. Germline values: CDR1 SGHRS, CDR2 YFSETQ. Deletions cut 4 bases from V and 0 bases from J, with 13 bases between. The CDR3 bases are TGCGCCAGCAGCGCCCTGGGGGCCCCGAACACCGGGGAGCTGTTTTTT. It codes for CASSALGAPNTGELFF.

The chain combines TRBV5-1 with TRBJ1-6, with a possible D match to TRBD1 (6 bases). V dropped 4 bases and J dropped 3 bases, with 14 bases sitting between them. This CDR3 is 16 amino acids long. In germline, CDR1 is SGHRS, CDR2 YFSETQ. The CDR3 here is CASSQRGQVYNSPLHF. The DNA for the CDR3 is TGCGCCAGCAGCCAGCGGGGGCAAGTCTATAATTCACCCCTCCACTTT.

This clone was observed a handful of times. The V call is TRBV2, the J call TRBJ1-2, with D perhaps matching TRBD1 (6 bases). Trimming cost V 6 bases and J 2 bases, with 13 bases left between them. The CDR3 length is 14 residues. Germline V lookup: CDR1 SNHLY, CDR2 FYNNEI. CDR3 DNA: TGTGCCAGCAGCCCTGGGACATCGAACTATGGCTACACCTTC. This codes for CASSPGTSNYGYTF.

This clone appeared a few times. V gene TRBV29-1 combines with J gene TRBJ2-1; D ambiguous. Germline-derived CDR1 and CDR2 are SQVTM and ANQGSEA. V lost 4 bases and J lost 5, with 6 bases in between. This CDR3 comprises 11 residues. The CDR3 coding sequence is TGCAGCGTTGCCAATCACAATGAGCAGTTCTTC. It encodes CSVANHNEQFF.

This clone was detected a few times. Here the CDR3 reads CASSPKGGVEQFF. The CDR3 nucleotides are TGTGCCAGCAGCCCCAAGGGGGGGGTTGAGCAGTTCTTC. The chain carries TRBV5-4 and TRBJ2-1; D might be TRBD2 (7 bases). The CDR3 contains 13 residues. V lost 4 bases and J 9 bases, leaving 14 bases between the germline ends. The germline V gene encodes CDR1 SGHNT and CDR2 YYREEE (reference sequence).

This clone was counted a few times. V and J are TRBV5-1 and TRBJ1-2; 7 positions match TRBD1. Per the germline V gene, CDR1 is SGHRS and CDR2 is YFSETQ. Unmatched junction bases numbered 8, after V lost 2 bases and J lost 4 bases. The length of the CDR3 is 15 residues. CDR3 amino acids: CASSLADRRAYGYTF. The CDR3 nucleotides are TGCGCCAGCAGCTTAGCGGACAGGAGGGCCTATGGCTACACCTTC.

The chain has TRBV5-1 and TRBJ2-1, with D possibly TRBD2 on 6 matching bases. Germline V lookup: CDR1 SGHRS, CDR2 YFSETQ. V was clipped by 5 bases and J by 6 bases, with 12 bases between them. This CDR3 spans 13 amino acids. CDR3 sequence reads: CASRAGLSNEQFF. CDR3 DNA: TGCGCCAGCAGGGCGGGACTCTCCAATGAGCAGTTCTTC. The full variable domain, in which reference TRBV5-1 and TRBJ2-1 provide the parts outside the CDR3, is KAGVTQTPRYLIKTRGQQVTLSCSPISGHRSVSWYQQTPGQGLQFLFEYFSETQRNKGNFPGRFSGRQFSNSRSEMNVSTLELGDSALYLCASRAGLSNEQFFGPGTRLTVL.

This clone was recorded a few times. The chain joins TRBV5-4 to TRBJ2-6, with TRBD1 matching 12 bases. Looked up from germline, CDR1 is SGHNT and CDR2 is YYREEE (reference sequence). The CDR3 has 18 amino acids. Trimming at V came to 4 bases and at J to 0 bases, leaving 5 bases not matched to a gene. Here the CDR3 DNA reads TGTGCCAGCAGCCAGGGACAGGGGGCCGGCTCTGGGGCCAACGTCCTGACTTTC. This sequence encodes CASSQGQGAGSGANVLTF.

A single count supports this clone. The V gene is TRBV5-1, the J gene TRBJ1-3; D gene uncertain. Between the trimmed V and J ends, which lost 4 bases and 1 base, there was a span of 12 bases. This CDR3 is built from 15 residues. CDR1 and CDR2 (germline): SGHRS, YFSETQ. The CDR3 loop is CASSPSGSSGNTIYF. The CDR3 region has the DNA TGCGCCAGCAGCCCATCAGGCTCTTCTGGAAACACCATATATTTT.

This clone was detected only a few times. The chain couples TRBV7-2 to TRBJ2-3; a possible D gene is TRBD2 (5 bases). In germline, CDR1 is SGHTA, CDR2 FQGNSA. The CDR3 totals 14 residues. The germline V and J ends were trimmed by 5 bases and 1 base, with 10 bases remaining between them. DNA for the CDR3: TGTGCCAGCAGCCTGAGCGGAGGCACAGATACGCAGTATTTT. Protein product: CASSLSGGTDTQYF. Full variable domain (missing parts from reference TRBV7-2 and TRBJ2-3): GAGVSQSPSNKVTEKGKDVELRCDPISGHTALYWYRQSLGQGLEFLIYFQGNSAPDKSGLPSDRFSAERTGGSVSTLTIQRTQQEDSAVYLCASSLSGGTDTQYFGPGTRLTVL.